These T cell receptor beta chains were read from a single sample in a study of T cells in tuberculosis. Here immunoSEQ multiplex PCR was the method, and the copy in TCRdb shows in-frame clones only, minus some. The table includes 20,000 to 25,000 clones, 97% detected once. The source material was PBMCs. Every receptor here comes from a donor between 10 and 35 years old with latent tuberculosis or without tuberculosis infection. Each CDR3 is given without its conserved first and last residue. Fields, in order: CDR3 protein, J gene, V gene, CDR3 length.

ASSESFGLAAYEQY TRBJ2-7 TRBV10-2 14
AISYQPDYGYT TRBJ1-2 TRBV10-3 11
ASSLDGRNQPQH TRBJ1-5 TRBV7-8 12
ASSVAEGFYEQY TRBJ2-7 TRBV9 12
ASSTNRGNQPQH TRBJ1-5 TRBV2 12
ASSGSTAPYEQY TRBJ2-7 TRBV2 12
AWTPDRGLYEQY TRBJ2-7 TRBV30 12
SVETASEKLF TRBJ1-4 TRBV29-1 10
ASSIQVRETPLH TRBJ1-6 TRBV19 12
ASSLWGQASSYNEQF TRBJ2-1 TRBV5-6 15
ASSHVGQLAGNTIY TRBJ1-3 TRBV19 14
ASSVSTDQRGTGVTQY TRBJ2-5 TRBV2 16
ASSWVAVRGREDSYNEQF TRBJ2-1 TRBV13 18
ASSSGASSGNTIY TRBJ1-3 TRBV5-6 13
ASSYRRQGNYGYT TRBJ1-2 TRBV6-5 13
SVEDPRAGNTIY TRBJ1-3 TRBV29-1 12
ASDRGPGGELF TRBJ2-2 TRBV6-1 11
ASSETDRKEAF TRBJ1-1 TRBV2 11
ASSLGRRGNEQF TRBJ2-1 TRBV11-3 12
ASSPGQGKETQY TRBJ2-5 TRBV7-3 12
ASSLGLAGFTGELF TRBJ2-2 TRBV5-4 14
ASTQPVGPHGEQY TRBJ2-7 TRBV11-3 13
ASSFGTGGLSNQPQH TRBJ1-5 TRBV5-6 15